The clone carrying this T cell receptor (beta chain) came up once. The record originates from a study of shared clonotypes between healthy human individuals. Method: immunoSEQ multiplex PCR; TCRdb's copy keeps in-frame clones and lacks some. The data show 2 million to 2.5 million clones, 85% to 95% seen once. V was shortened by 6 bases and J by 8 bases, with 19 bases between the two germline ends. The CDR3 spans 14 residues. CDR1 and CDR2 (germline): SEHNR, FQNEAQ (reference sequence). Investigators divided CD4+ cells into CD45RA+ naive and CD45RA-negative memory subsets. The TCR sequence derives from a man aged 18 to 35 in good health. Some clones in this sample may be carry-over from other donors' samples. The sequenced sample was naive CD4+ T cells from PBMCs. Sample subset: CD45RA+ positively selected. The chain has TRBV7-9 and TRBJ1-2; a weak D match, TRBD1 (5 bases). The CDR3 DNA follows: TGTGCCAGCAGTTTAACTATAGGGACTCGAGGCTACACCTTC. Translation: CASSLTIGTRGYTF. The full variable domain, completed using reference TRBV7-9 and TRBJ1-2, is DTGVSQNPRHKITKRGQNVTFRCDPISEHNRLYWYRQTLGQGPEFLTYFQNEAQLEKSRLLSDRFSAERPKGSFSTLEIQRTEQGDSAMYLCASSLTIGTRGYTFGSGTRLTVV.